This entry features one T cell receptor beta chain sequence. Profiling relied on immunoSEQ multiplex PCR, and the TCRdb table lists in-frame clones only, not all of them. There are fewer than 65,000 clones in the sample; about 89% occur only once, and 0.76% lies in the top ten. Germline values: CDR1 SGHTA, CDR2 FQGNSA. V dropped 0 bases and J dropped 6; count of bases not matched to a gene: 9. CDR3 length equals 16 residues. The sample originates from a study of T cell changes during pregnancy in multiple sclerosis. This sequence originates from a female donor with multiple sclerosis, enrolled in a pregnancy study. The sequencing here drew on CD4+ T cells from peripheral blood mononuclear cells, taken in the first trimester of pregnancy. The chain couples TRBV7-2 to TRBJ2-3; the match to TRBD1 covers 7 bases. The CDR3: CASSLAGGRMADTQYF. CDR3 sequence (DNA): TGTGCCAGCAGCTTAGCAGGGGGCCGAATGGCGGATACGCAGTATTTT.